One sample yielded the 10 T cell receptor beta chains listed below, sequenced in a study of cytomegalovirus exposure and HLA in healthy donors. A multiplex PCR was run with 60 Vbeta primers and 13 Jbeta primers. The table came from immunoSEQ multiplex PCR; TCRdb's copy has only in-frame clones and leaves some out. The data hold about 130,000 clones, with 74% observed a single time. The sequenced sample consisted of PBMCs. Source of these receptors: a woman aged 45-65 years in good health and CMV-seropositive.

The chain recombines TRBV5-4 with TRBJ2-3; 9 bases fit TRBD1. CDR3 length: 16 amino acids. Germline loops: CDR1 SGHNT, CDR2 YYREEE (reference sequence). The junction had 8 bases not matched to a gene; V was cut back by 0 bases and J by 6 bases. The CDR3 DNA is TGTGCCAGCAGCTTGGAATGGACAGGGGACGAGGATACGCAGTATTTT. Amino acids: CASSLEWTGDEDTQYF. Combining the CDR3 with reference TRBV5-4 and TRBJ2-3 gives the whole variable domain ETGVTQSPTHLIKTRGQQVTLRCSSQSGHNTVSWYQQALGQGPQFIFQYYREEENGRGNFPPRFSGLQFPNYSSELNVNALELDDSALYLCASSLEWTGDEDTQYFGPGTRLTVL.

The chain employs TRBV2 and TRBJ2-2; D is perhaps TRBD1 (6 bases). Germline values: CDR1 SNHLY, CDR2 FYNNEI. This CDR3 is built from 14 residues. The ends were cut back, 7 bases at V and 2 bases at J, with 11 bases in the middle. CDR3: CASIADSNTGELFF. The CDR3 nucleotides are TGTGCCAGCATCGCGGACAGTAACACCGGGGAGCTGTTTTTT.

The V gene is TRBV6-1, the J gene TRBJ1-1; 7 nucleotides line up with TRBD1. This CDR3 comprises 14 residues. Germline CDR1 is MNHNS and CDR2 is SASEGT. J gave up 4 bases and V 10 bases, and 12 bases lay outside the gene matches. This CDR3 is CATHSGGEGTEAFF. DNA for the CDR3: TGTGCCACCCACTCAGGGGGTGAGGGCACTGAAGCTTTCTTT.

This chain links TRBV7-8 with TRBJ2-5; D is undetermined. Per germline, CDR1 SGHVS and CDR2 FQNEAQ. V lost 5 bases to trimming and J lost 7 bases, with 8 bases between them. The CDR3 covers 11 residues. The CDR3 loop is CASSPPGTQYF. CDR3 sequence (DNA): TGTGCCAGCAGCCCCCCCGGGACCCAGTACTTC.

The chain carries TRBV2 and TRBJ1-5; perhaps TRBD1 as D (6 bases). Per the germline V gene, CDR1 is SNHLY and CDR2 is FYNNEI. The CDR3 extends over 15 amino acids. V was shortened by 6 bases and J by 3 bases, with 15 bases between the two germline ends. The CDR3 DNA follows: TGTGCCAGCAGGAGGCAGGGGTTAGACAATCAGCCCCAGCATTTT. The encoded protein is CASRRQGLDNQPQHF.

The chain joins TRBV5-1 to TRBJ1-4; D is possibly TRBD1 (5 bases). Germline V gene data show CDR1 as SGHRS and CDR2 as YFSETQ. The V gene lost 0 bases and the J gene lost 8 bases, with 14 bases spanning the gap. This CDR3 contains 15 residues. The CDR3 region is CASSLARAGQEKLFF. The CDR3 DNA sequence: TGCGCCAGCAGCTTGGCCCGGGCAGGGCAGGAAAAACTGTTTTTT. The full variable domain, completed using reference TRBV5-1 and TRBJ1-4, is KAGVTQTPRYLIKTRGQQVTLSCSPISGHRSVSWYQQTPGQGLQFLFEYFSETQRNKGNFPGRFSGRQFSNSRSEMNVSTLELGDSALYLCASSLARAGQEKLFFGSGTQLSVL.

CDR3: CASSFGGSYNSPLHF. The CDR3 nucleotides read TGCGCCAGCAGCTTCGGAGGCTCCTATAATTCACCCCTCCACTTT. The chain has TRBV5-1 and TRBJ1-6; no clear D gene. CDR3 length: 15 amino acids. Germline V gene lookup returns CDR1 SGHRS and CDR2 YFSETQ. Trimming removed 2 bases from V and 0 bases from J, with 6 bases in between.

The V and J genes are TRBV2 and TRBJ1-1; 8 bases align to TRBD1. The CDR3 extends over 13 amino acids. Per germline, CDR1 SNHLY and CDR2 FYNNEI. J was trimmed by 11 bases and V by 6 bases; bases with no gene match: 11. The CDR3 DNA is TGTGCCAGCAGGGACAGGGAGGGGGTGGAGGCTTTCTTT. It specifies CASRDREGVEAFF.

The chain links TRBV11-2 to TRBJ2-3; D not resolved. V lost 1 base and J 5 bases, leaving 10 bases between the germline ends. The CDR3 runs 14 residues. Germline V lookup: CDR1 SGHAT, CDR2 FQNNGV. The CDR3 DNA reads TGTGCCAGCAGCTTAGGCCCCCCGGGAGATACGCAGTATTTT. This encodes CASSLGPPGDTQYF.

This chain joins TRBV6-5 and TRBJ2-7; 11 bases map to TRBD2. The V gene's germline CDR1 is MNHEY and CDR2 SVGAGI. The CDR3 contains 15 residues. The J segment lost 4 bases and the V segment lost 6 bases, leaving 8 bases of the junction unmatched. CDR3 region: CASSPGLAGLYEQYF. The CDR3 coding sequence is TGTGCCAGCAGCCCCGGACTAGCGGGCTTATACGAGCAGTACTTC.